This T cell receptor (beta chain) was sequenced for a study of blood T cell repertoires in COVID-19. Trimming pared 0 bases from V and 2 bases from J, leaving 8 bases between. The CDR3 has 14 amino acids. CDR1 SGHNT and CDR2 YYREEE come from the germline V gene (reference sequence). The protocol was immunoSEQ multiplex PCR, while the TCRdb copy is restricted to in-frame clones and leaves out a portion. Among 350,000 or so clones, more than 90% were seen once, and the ten largest hold approximately 17%. This clone has just one count. This receptor was obtained from a woman in her 30s who had recovered from COVID-19. Specimen: PBMCs or T cells enriched from blood (not recorded which). This rearrangement joins TRBV5-4 to TRBJ2-5; a weak D match, TRBD2 (5 bases). CDR3 protein: CASSLGRGQETQYF. CDR3 sequence (DNA): TGTGCCAGCAGCTTGGGTAGAGGGCAAGAGACCCAGTACTTC.